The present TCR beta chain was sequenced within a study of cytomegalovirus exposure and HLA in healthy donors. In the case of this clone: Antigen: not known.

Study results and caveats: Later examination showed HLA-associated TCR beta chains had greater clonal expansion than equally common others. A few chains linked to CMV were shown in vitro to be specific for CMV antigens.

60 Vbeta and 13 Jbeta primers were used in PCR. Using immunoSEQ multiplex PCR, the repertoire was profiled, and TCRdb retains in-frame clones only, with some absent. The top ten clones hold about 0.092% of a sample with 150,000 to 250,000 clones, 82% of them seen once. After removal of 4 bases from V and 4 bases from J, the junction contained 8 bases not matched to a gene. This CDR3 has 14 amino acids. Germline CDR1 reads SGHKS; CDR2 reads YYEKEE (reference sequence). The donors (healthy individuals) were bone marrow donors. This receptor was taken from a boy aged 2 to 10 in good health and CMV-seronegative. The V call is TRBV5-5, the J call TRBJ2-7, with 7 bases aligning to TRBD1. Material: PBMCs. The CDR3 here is CASSPRTGPYEQYF. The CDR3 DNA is TGTGCCAGCAGCCCACGGACAGGACCATACGAGCAGTACTTC.